This paragraph covers one T cell receptor beta chain sequence. Its antigen remains unidentified. It has no much larger one-base neighbor in the sample; base qualities were not kept. The source of the sample is a study of blood T cell repertoires in COVID-19 (dated by TCRdb to 2019 to 2021). Concerning the study at large: Collaborator samples came from the United States, Italy and Spain and covered acute and convalescent phases of COVID-19. The samples were drawn from the first 160 participants of the ongoing ImmuneRACE study and from roughly 1,300 subjects provided by 6 global collaborators. Where HLA class I and class II types were available, the types were taken from metadata supplied by the sample provider, not from assay-based typing. The material from the prospective study consisted of cDNA or gDNA derived from T cells, B-cell-depleted T cells, or PBMCs. The sample metadata nearly always contained a de-identified subject ID, COVID-19 status, age in years and sex. Deeply sampled blood TCRbeta repertoires from subjects exposed to, actively infected with, or recovered from COVID-19 were included in the dataset. The repertoires were made available in a free public database intended to serve as a resource for research on the immune response to SARS-CoV-2.

Overall results and qualifications from the work: The amount of clinical and demographic metadata varied by source and participant and was provided uncurated.

TCRbeta CDR3 regions were amplified from genomic DNA by means of the immunoSEQ Assay, a bias-controlled multiplex PCR. The source study handled its data this way. Within the assay, amplification of reference gene primers was used to estimate how many nucleated cells each sample contained. Sequence reads were collapsed and filtered to measure the absolute abundance of every unique TCRbeta CDR3 rearrangement. For each sample, productive Simpson clonality was calculated by taking the square root of Simpson's diversity index across productive rearrangements. Held by TCRdb, this immuneACCESS table contains in-frame sequences only and omits some clones. Under half of the omission traces to an unresolved V gene where checked; the cause of the rest is unknown. That table furnishes V, J and clone size, whereas the DNA furnished D and trimming. The sample table records approximately 40,000 clones; roughly nine tenths of these occur just once. Of the sample, approximately 20% falls within the top ten clones.

Collaborating institutions collected whole blood in K2EDTA tubes following their own protocols. For TCRbeta analysis, collaborators shipped samples as frozen whole blood, isolated PBMCs, or DNA extracted from either of those sample types. This sequence was found in a man in his fifties in a cohort sampled during active COVID-19. Sequenced sample: peripheral blood.

The CDR3 protein sequence reads: CASSPEGNEQFF. The sequence in DNA is TGTGCCAGCAGCCCAGAGGGCAATGAGCAGTTCTTC. The chain links TRBV7-6 with TRBJ2-1; tentative D gene TRBD2, with 5 bases matching. Its CDR3 holds 12 amino acids, cysteine through phenylalanine. Only CDR3 DNA is held: 36 bases, read in frame from base 1. Trimming removed 5 bases from V and 6 bases from J, leaving 8 bases between the germline ends. The germline V gene specifies SGHVS as CDR1 and FNYEAQ as CDR2.